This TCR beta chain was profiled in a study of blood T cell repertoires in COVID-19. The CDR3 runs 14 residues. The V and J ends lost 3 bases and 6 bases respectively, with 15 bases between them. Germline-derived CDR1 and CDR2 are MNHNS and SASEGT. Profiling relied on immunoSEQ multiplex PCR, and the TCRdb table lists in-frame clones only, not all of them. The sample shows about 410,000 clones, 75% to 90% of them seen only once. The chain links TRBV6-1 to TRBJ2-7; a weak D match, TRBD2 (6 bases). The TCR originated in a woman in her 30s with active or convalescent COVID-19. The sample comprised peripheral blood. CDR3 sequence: CASSEDYFRSEQYF. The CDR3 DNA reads TGTGCCAGCAGTGAGGACTATTTCCGTTCCGAGCAGTACTTC.